This TCR beta chain was observed in a study of blood T cell repertoires in COVID-19. Repertoires were generated with immunoSEQ multiplex PCR, while TCRdb's copy carries only in-frame clones and drops some. The table has 40,000 to 50,000 clones, about 90% seen once. The CDR3 spans 16 residues. Germline CDR1 LNHDA, CDR2 SQIVND (reference sequence). Trimming at V came to 4 bases and at J to 2 bases, leaving 5 bases not matched to a gene. The TCR was taken from a man in his sixties or seventies with active COVID-19. Specimen: peripheral blood. V usage is TRBV19 and J usage is TRBJ2-3; 11 bases are shared with TRBD2. CDR3 nucleotides: TGTGCCAGTAGTAACCTAGCGGGGGGTCACACAGATACGCAGTATTTT. Translated, it gives CASSNLAGGHTDTQYF.